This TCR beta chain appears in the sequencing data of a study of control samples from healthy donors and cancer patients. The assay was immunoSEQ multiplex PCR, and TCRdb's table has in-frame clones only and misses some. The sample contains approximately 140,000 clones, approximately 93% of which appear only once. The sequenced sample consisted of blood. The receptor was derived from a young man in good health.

The CDR3 nucleotides are TGTGCCAGCAGCCGTCCCGGGCGGGGGGGCAATGAGCAGTTCTTC. Its protein product is CASSRPGRGGNEQFF. The chain employs TRBV7-9 and TRBJ2-1; 9 nucleotides align to TRBD2. The V gene's germline CDR1 is SEHNR and CDR2 FQNEAQ (reference sequence). The CDR3 contains 15 residues. With 5 bases clipped from V and 6 bases from J, the junction kept 8 bases outside the gene matches.